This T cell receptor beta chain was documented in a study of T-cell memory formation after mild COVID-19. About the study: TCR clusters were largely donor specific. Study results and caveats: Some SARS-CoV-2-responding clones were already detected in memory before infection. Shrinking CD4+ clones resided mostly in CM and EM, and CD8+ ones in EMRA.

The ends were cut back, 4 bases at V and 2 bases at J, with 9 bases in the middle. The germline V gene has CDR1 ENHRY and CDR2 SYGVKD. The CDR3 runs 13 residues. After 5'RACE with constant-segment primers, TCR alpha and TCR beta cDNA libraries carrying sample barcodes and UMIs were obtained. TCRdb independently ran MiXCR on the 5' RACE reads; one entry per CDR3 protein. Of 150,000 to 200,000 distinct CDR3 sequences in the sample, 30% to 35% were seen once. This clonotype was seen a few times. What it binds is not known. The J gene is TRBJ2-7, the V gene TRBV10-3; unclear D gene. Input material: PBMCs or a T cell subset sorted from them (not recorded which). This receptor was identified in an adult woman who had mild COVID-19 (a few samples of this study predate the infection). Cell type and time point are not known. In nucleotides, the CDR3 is TGTGCCATCAGTGCGAACCAAGCCTACGAGCAGTACTTC. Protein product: CAISANQAYEQYF.